A single sample is the source of the 24 T cell receptor beta chains below, sequenced in a study of early T cells in non-severe SARS-CoV-2 infection. One entry per CDR3 protein results from TCRdb running MiXCR on the 5' RACE reads. This table has 74,000 or so distinct CDR3 sequences, around 10% appearing once. The sample comprised whole blood. These receptors were taken from an adult who was a healthcare worker with PCR-confirmed SARS-CoV-2 infection or an uninfected control (not recorded which).

V gene TRBV5-6 combines with J gene TRBJ1-3; possibly TRBD1 for D (5 bases). The CDR3 spans 17 residues. CDR1 is SGHDT, CDR2 YYEEEE, per germline. Trimming shortened V by 2 bases and J by 0 bases, and 15 bases separated the two germline ends. CDR3 region: CASSFGVLGVSGNTIYF. CDR3 coding DNA: TGTGCCAGCAGCTTCGGTGTTTTAGGGGTCTCTGGAAACACCATATATTTT.

This clonotype was observed a handful of times. CDR3 coding DNA: TGCAGTGCTTCTGACAGGGCCAGAGGCGATACGCAGTATTTT. It encodes CSASDRARGDTQYF. This chain uses TRBV20-1 with TRBJ2-3, with TRBD1 matching over 7 bases. Germline V gives CDR1 DFQATT, CDR2 SNEGSKA (reference sequence). This CDR3 is 14 amino acids long. V lost 5 bases, J lost 6 bases, and 11 bases stayed unmatched.

The rearrangement links TRBV25-1 to TRBJ2-1, with a tentative D call TRBD2 (6 bases). There are 12 residues in the CDR3. Trimming took 8 bases from V and 6 from J, leaving 11 bases between them. Germline CDR1 MGHDK, CDR2 SYGVNS. Here the CDR3 DNA reads TGTGCCAGCGCGGGGTTCGGCAATGAGCAGTTCTTC. Translation gives CASAGFGNEQFF. The full variable domain, with the rest looked up from reference TRBV25-1 and TRBJ2-1, is EADIYQTPRYLVIGTGKKITLECSQTMGHDKMYWYQQDPGMELHLIHYSYGVNSTEKGDLSSESTVSRIRTEHFPLTLESARPSHTSQYLCASAGFGNEQFFGPGTRLTVL.

There are a few counts of this clonotype. The chain uses TRBV5-1 and TRBJ2-2, with TRBD2 matching 10 bases. The germline V gene has CDR1 SGHRS and CDR2 YFSETQ. The CDR3 runs 16 residues. Trimming cost V 4 bases and J 4 bases; bases outside gene matches: 7. The CDR3 coding sequence is TGCGCCAGCAGCACCGTCGGACTAGCGGCCACCGGGGAGCTGTTTTTT. The encoded protein is CASSTVGLAATGELFF.

The rearrangement uses TRBV10-2 and TRBJ2-7, with D perhaps matching TRBD1 (6 bases). CDR1 is WSHSY and CDR2 is SAAADI in the germline V gene. This CDR3 region has 14 residues. V shed 5 bases and J shed 0 bases, with 11 bases lying between them. In DNA, the CDR3 is TGCGCCAGCAGTCTCGCAGGGGACTCCTACGAGCAGTACTTC. Encoded protein: CASSLAGDSYEQYF.

In its sample, this clonotype was seen many times. The V and J genes are TRBV11-1 and TRBJ2-1, with D perhaps matching TRBD2 (5 bases). The CDR3 runs to 15 residues. CDR1 and CDR2 from the germline V gene are SGHAT and FQDESV (reference sequence). Trimming left V 6 bases short and J 0 bases short, with 12 bases between. The CDR3 reads CASRLPGSSYNEQFF. The CDR3 coding sequence is TGTGCCAGCAGACTCCCGGGGAGCTCCTACAATGAGCAGTTCTTC.

The V call is TRBV28, the J call TRBJ2-7; D remains ambiguous. The V end lost 3 bases, the J end lost 5 bases, and 11 bases lay between the germline ends. This CDR3 is 13 amino acids long. Germline V gene lookup returns CDR1 MDHEN and CDR2 SYDVKM. CDR3 sequence: CASSFVYPNEQYF. CDR3 DNA sequence: TGTGCCAGCAGTTTTGTATATCCTAACGAGCAGTACTTC.

This clonotype was found many times. The genes are TRBV7-9 and TRBJ2-7; TRBD1 matches at 12 bases. Germline loops: CDR1 SEHNR, CDR2 FQNEAQ (reference sequence). The CDR3 has 15 residues. The V segment lost 5 bases and the J segment 5 bases; nucleotides outside the gene matches: 7. The chain's CDR3 is CASSEWGQGAHEQYF. In DNA, the CDR3 is TGTGCCAGCAGCGAATGGGGACAGGGGGCCCACGAGCAGTACTTC. Combining the CDR3 with reference TRBV7-9 and TRBJ2-7 gives the whole variable domain DTGVSQNPRHKITKRGQNVTFRCDPISEHNRLYWYRQTLGQGPEFLTYFQNEAQLEKSRLLSDRFSAERPKGSFSTLEIQRTEQGDSAMYLCASSEWGQGAHEQYFGPGTRLTVT.

This chain links TRBV11-2 with TRBJ2-3, with TRBD1 matching 7 bases. CDR1 is SGHAT, CDR2 FQNNGV, per germline. CDR3 length equals 15 residues. Trimming cost V 3 bases and J 2 bases; bases outside gene matches: 5. The DNA of the CDR3 is TGTGCCAGCAGCTTTAACACAGGGGCCACAGATACGCAGTATTTT. As protein: CASSFNTGATDTQYF.

This clonotype was counted at least ten times. The chain links TRBV20-1 to TRBJ1-2; 7 bases are a match to TRBD1. Trimming at V came to 0 bases and at J to 2 bases, leaving 3 bases not matched to a gene. The CDR3 spans 14 residues. Germline CDR1 reads DFQATT; CDR2 reads SNEGSKA (reference sequence). The chain's CDR3 is CSARDLTGNYGYTF. CDR3 nucleotides: TGCAGTGCTAGAGATCTGACAGGGAACTATGGCTACACCTTC.

This clonotype showed up many times. This rearrangement joins TRBV5-6 to TRBJ2-4, with 7 bases matching TRBD1. Trimming cost V 0 bases and J 1 base; bases outside gene matches: 7. The CDR3 is made up of 17 amino acids. CDR1 and CDR2 (germline): SGHDT, YYEEEE. DNA for the CDR3: TGTGCCAGCAGCTTGGGAAGGGGGCAATTCGCCAAAAACATTCAGTACTTC. This codes for CASSLGRGQFAKNIQYF.

This clonotype was seen only a few times. This chain uses TRBV3-1 with TRBJ2-3, with 7 bases that match TRBD1. The V gene end was trimmed by 4 bases and the J gene end by 5 bases; junction bases not matched to a gene: 6. Looked up from germline, CDR1 is LGHDT and CDR2 is YNNKEL (reference sequence). The CDR3 has 14 residues. The CDR3 DNA reads as TGTGCCAGCAGCCGCGGACAGGATATAGATACGCAGTATTTT. Translation: CASSRGQDIDTQYF.

In its sample, this clonotype was seen many times. The V call is TRBV7-2, the J call TRBJ2-7; 11 bases map to TRBD2. From germline, CDR1 is SGHTA and CDR2 FQGNSA. The CDR3 runs to 16 residues. The V and J ends lost 5 bases and 3 bases, in that order; junction bases with no gene match: 9. For the CDR3, the DNA is TGTGCCAGCAGCGGGCTTAGACTAGCGGGGCACTACGAGCAGTACTTC. Translation gives CASSGLRLAGHYEQYF.

This clonotype was observed at least ten times. This chain joins TRBV12-5 and TRBJ2-2; TRBD2 agrees at 10 bases. Germline V gene sequence: CDR1 LGHNT, CDR2 FRNRAP. CDR3 length equals 18 residues. Trimming took 2 bases from V and 5 from J; bases not matched to a gene: 11. The chain's CDR3 is CASGLTTSGESETGELFF. Here the CDR3 DNA reads TGTGCTAGTGGTTTGACCACTAGCGGGGAGTCGGAGACCGGGGAGCTGTTTTTT. Variable domain in full (rest from reference TRBV12-5 and TRBJ2-2): DARVTQTPRHKVTEMGQEVTMRCQPILGHNTVFWYRQTMMQGLELLAYFRNRAPLDDSGMPKDRFSAEMPDATLATLKIQPSEPRDSAVYFCASGLTTSGESETGELFFGEGSRLTVL.

This clonotype was seen a handful of times. J is TRBJ1-1 and V is TRBV11-1, with TRBD1 as a possible D gene (5 bases). V lost 1 base and J lost 3, with 9 bases in between. CDR3 length: 14 amino acids. CDR1 and CDR2 (germline): SGHAT, FQDESV (reference sequence). CDR3 DNA: TGTGCCAGCAGCTTAGTAGGAGGGGACACTGAAGCTTTCTTT. Its translation is CASSLVGGDTEAFF.

This clonotype was recorded a few times. The rearrangement uses TRBV5-4 and TRBJ2-7; possibly TRBD2 for D (5 bases). The CDR3 contains 13 residues. V lost 1 base to trimming and J lost 1 base, with 6 bases between them. Germline V gives CDR1 SGHNT, CDR2 YYREEE (reference sequence). CDR3 DNA: TGTGCCAGCAGCTTGCGCGGGTCCTACGAGCAGTACTTC. This translates into CASSLRGSYEQYF.

This clonotype was seen repeatedly, ten times or more. The chain combines TRBV6-1 with TRBJ1-5; no clear D. The V end was cut by 6 bases, the J end by 6 bases, with 9 bases between. This CDR3 comprises 12 residues. Germline assignment: CDR1 MNHNS and CDR2 SASEGT. The CDR3 DNA sequence: TGTGCCAGCAGGCGACTGGGTCAGCCCCAGCATTTT. It is translated as CASRRLGQPQHF.

This clonotype was observed a few times. V gene TRBV5-1 combines with J gene TRBJ1-5; D is possibly TRBD1 (6 bases). Germline V gene data show CDR1 as SGHRS and CDR2 as YFSETQ. The CDR3 runs to 13 residues. Trimming took off 2 bases at V and 6 bases at J, with 9 bases between the two ends. The CDR3 reads CASSFGGGQPQHF. The DNA for the CDR3 is TGCGCCAGCAGCTTCGGAGGGGGTCAGCCCCAGCATTTT.

For this clonotype: This may be a read error, as it is one base from a much larger clone. The gene calls are TRBV25-1 and TRBJ1-1; no firm D call. Germline V CDR1 and CDR2: MGHDK, SYGVNS. The CDR3 length is 11 residues. V dropped 3 bases and J dropped 1 base, with 0 bases sitting between them. The CDR3 nucleotides are TGTGCCAGCAGTGAGAACACTGAAGCTTTCTTT. Its translation is CASSENTEAFF.

This clonotype was counted ten times or more. The chain uses TRBV10-2 and TRBJ2-7, with no clear D. CDR3 length: 18 residues. Per the germline V gene, CDR1 is WSHSY and CDR2 is SAAADI. Between the trimmed V and J ends, which lost 0 bases and 1 base, there was a span of 19 bases. The CDR3 DNA sequence: TGCGCCAGCAGTGAGTCGTCGACATTTAGTTCCATTTCCTACGAGCAGTACTTC. This codes for CASSESSTFSSISYEQYF.

In this sample, this clonotype turned up many times. The J gene is TRBJ2-1, the V gene TRBV12-3 or TRBV12-4; D ambiguous. The ends were cut back, 3 bases at V and 4 bases at J, with 13 bases in the middle. The CDR3 is 15 amino acids. CDR3 loop: CASSFDPASYNEQFF. Here the CDR3 DNA reads TGTGCCAGCAGTTTTGACCCGGCTTCTTACAATGAGCAGTTCTTC.

Ten or more counts support this clonotype. The chain uses TRBV5-6 and TRBJ2-5; D is possibly TRBD2 (5 bases). The germline V gene has CDR1 SGHDT and CDR2 YYEEEE. The V end lost 0 bases, the J end lost 5 bases, and 8 bases lay between the germline ends. The CDR3 contains 13 residues. CDR3: CASSLVGGETQYF. The CDR3 DNA reads TGTGCCAGCAGCTTGGTGGGCGGGGAGACCCAGTACTTC.

This clonotype was detected only a few times. The rearrangement uses TRBV20-1 and TRBJ2-5; tentatively, D is TRBD2 (6 bases). The CDR3 loop spans 15 amino acids. The V gene lost 6 bases and the J gene lost 2 bases, with 19 bases spanning the gap. The germline CDR1 and CDR2 sequences are DFQATT and SNEGSKA (reference sequence). CDR3 sequence (DNA): TGCAGTGCGATCTTCCCAGGTCGGGGGCAAGAGACCCAGTACTTC. Translated, it gives CSAIFPGRGQETQYF.

The chain is built from TRBV7-9 and TRBJ2-1; 9 bases match TRBD1. The J segment lost 5 bases and the V segment lost 11 bases, leaving 7 bases of the junction unmatched. CDR1 SEHNR and CDR2 FQNEAQ come from the germline V gene (reference sequence). This CDR3 region has 13 residues. Here the CDR3 DNA reads TGTGCCGGCCCGGGACAGGGCGACAATGAGCAGTTCTTC. It encodes CAGPGQGDNEQFF.